This T cell receptor beta chain was recorded in a study of cytomegalovirus exposure and HLA in healthy donors. General study points: Three of the chains that were CMV-associated were confirmed in vitro to be specific for CMV antigens. Cytomegalovirus status was reportedly diagnosed by the classifier with high specificity and sensitivity. The study put 150 to 200 TCR beta chains on its list as cytomegalovirus-associated. The finding came from a later analysis; first-cohort TCR clusters tended to co-occur in the roughly 120 validation repertoires.

To note about this clone: The antigen is unknown.

Method: immunoSEQ multiplex PCR; TCRdb's copy keeps in-frame clones and lacks some. Here the sample spans about 140,000 clones, almost 90% being singletons. The CDR3 contains 11 residues. The ends were cut back, 8 bases at V and 4 bases at J, with 8 bases in the middle. Germline V gene data show CDR1 as SGHAT and CDR2 as FQNNGV. The chain joins TRBV11-2 to TRBJ1-2; weak D call: TRBD1 (6 bases). The source material was PBMCs. The source is a woman under 30 in good health and CMV-seropositive. This CDR3 is CASRDTYGYTF. As DNA, the CDR3 is TGTGCCAGCCGGGACACCTATGGCTACACCTTC.